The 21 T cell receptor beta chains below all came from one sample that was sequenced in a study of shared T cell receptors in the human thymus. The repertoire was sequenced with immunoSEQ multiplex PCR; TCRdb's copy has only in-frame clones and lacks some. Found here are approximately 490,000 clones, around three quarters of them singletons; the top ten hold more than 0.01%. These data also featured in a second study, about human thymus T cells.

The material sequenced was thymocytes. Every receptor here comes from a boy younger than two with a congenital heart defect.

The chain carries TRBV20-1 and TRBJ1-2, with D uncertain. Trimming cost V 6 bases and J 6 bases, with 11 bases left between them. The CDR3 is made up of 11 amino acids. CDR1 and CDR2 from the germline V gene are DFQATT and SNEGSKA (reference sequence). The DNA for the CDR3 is TGCAGTGCCCCCAGGACTAATGGCTACACCTTC. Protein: CSAPRTNGYTF.

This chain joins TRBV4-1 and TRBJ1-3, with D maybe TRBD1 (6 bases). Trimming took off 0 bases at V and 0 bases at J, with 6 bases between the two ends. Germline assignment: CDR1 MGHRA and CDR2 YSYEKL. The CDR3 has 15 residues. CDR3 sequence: CASSQEDSSGNTIYF. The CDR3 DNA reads TGCGCCAGCAGCCAAGAGGACAGCTCTGGAAACACCATATATTTT.

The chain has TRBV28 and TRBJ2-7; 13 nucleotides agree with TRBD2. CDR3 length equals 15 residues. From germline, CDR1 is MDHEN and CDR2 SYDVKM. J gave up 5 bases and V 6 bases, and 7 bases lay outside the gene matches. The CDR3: CASREGLAGANEQYF. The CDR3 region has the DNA TGTGCCAGCAGGGAAGGACTAGCGGGAGCCAACGAGCAGTACTTC.

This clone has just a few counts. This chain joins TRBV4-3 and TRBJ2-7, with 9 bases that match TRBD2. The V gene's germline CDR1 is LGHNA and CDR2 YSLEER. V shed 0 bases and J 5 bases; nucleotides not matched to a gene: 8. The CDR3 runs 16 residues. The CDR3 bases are TGCGCCAGCAGCCAAGATAACCCTAGCGGGATGGACGAGCAGTACTTC. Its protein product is CASSQDNPSGMDEQYF.

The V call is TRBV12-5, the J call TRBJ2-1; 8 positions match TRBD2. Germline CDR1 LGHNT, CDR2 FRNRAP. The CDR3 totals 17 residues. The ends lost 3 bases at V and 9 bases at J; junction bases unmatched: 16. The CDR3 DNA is TGTGCTAGTGGTTTCCCCCCTAACGGGAGGGTATTTGGTGAGCAGTTCTTC. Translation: CASGFPPNGRVFGEQFF.

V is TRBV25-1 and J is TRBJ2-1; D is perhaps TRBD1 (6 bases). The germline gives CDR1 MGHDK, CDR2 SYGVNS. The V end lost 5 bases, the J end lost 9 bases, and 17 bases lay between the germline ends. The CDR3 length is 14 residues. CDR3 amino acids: CASSTQGIGTEQFF. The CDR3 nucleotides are TGTGCCAGCAGTACCCAGGGGATAGGAACTGAGCAGTTCTTC.

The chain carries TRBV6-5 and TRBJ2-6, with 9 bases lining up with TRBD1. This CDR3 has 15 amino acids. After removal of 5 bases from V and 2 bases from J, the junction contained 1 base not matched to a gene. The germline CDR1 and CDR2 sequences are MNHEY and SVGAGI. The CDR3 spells CASSRQGAGANVLTF. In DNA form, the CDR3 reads TGTGCCAGCAGTCGACAGGGGGCTGGGGCCAACGTCCTGACTTTC.

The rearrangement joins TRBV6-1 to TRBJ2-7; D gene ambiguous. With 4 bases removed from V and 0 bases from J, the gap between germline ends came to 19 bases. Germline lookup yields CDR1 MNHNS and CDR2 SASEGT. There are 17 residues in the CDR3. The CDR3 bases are TGTGCCAGCAGTGGGTTCTCACAGCAGCCCACCTCCTACGAGCAGTACTTC. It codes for CASSGFSQQPTSYEQYF.

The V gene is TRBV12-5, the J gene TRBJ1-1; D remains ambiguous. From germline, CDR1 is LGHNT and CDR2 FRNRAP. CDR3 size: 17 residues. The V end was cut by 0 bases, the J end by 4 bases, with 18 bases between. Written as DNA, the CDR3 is TGTGCTAGTGGTTTGGTATTTCTCGGCAGGCGGGGCACTGAAGCTTTCTTT. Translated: CASGLVFLGRRGTEAFF.

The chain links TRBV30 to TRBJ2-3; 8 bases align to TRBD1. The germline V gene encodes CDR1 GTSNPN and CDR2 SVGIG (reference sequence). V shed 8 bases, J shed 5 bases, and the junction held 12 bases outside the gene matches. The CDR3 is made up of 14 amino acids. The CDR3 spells CAGIKDRVKDTQYF. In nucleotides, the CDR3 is TGTGCCGGTATAAAGGACAGGGTTAAAGATACGCAGTATTTT.

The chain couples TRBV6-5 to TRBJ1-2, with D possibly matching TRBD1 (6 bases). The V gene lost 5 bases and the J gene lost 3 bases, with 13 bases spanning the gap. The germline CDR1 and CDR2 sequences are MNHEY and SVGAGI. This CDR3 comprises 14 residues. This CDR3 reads CASSEQGRDYGYTF. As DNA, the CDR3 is TGTGCCAGCAGTGAGCAGGGGCGGGACTATGGCTACACCTTC.

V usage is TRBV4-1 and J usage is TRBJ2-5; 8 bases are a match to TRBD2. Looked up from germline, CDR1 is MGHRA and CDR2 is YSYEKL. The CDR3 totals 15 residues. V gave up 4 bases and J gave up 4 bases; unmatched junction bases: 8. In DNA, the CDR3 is TGCGCCAGCAGCCGGACTAGCCAAGATTTAGAGACCCAGTACTTC. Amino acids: CASSRTSQDLETQYF.

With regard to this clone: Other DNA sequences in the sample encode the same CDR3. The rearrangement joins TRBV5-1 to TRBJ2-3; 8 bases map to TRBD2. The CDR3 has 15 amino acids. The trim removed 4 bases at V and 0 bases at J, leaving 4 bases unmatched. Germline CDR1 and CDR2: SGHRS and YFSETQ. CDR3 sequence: CASSPRGDSTDTQYF. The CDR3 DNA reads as TGCGCCAGCAGCCCGCGGGGGGATAGCACAGATACGCAGTATTTT.

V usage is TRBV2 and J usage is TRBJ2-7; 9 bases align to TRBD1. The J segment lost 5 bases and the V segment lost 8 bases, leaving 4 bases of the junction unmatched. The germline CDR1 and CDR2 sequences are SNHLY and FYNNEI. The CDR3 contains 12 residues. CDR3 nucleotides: TGTGCCAGCTCACAGGGGGCCCACGAGCAGTACTTC. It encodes CASSQGAHEQYF.

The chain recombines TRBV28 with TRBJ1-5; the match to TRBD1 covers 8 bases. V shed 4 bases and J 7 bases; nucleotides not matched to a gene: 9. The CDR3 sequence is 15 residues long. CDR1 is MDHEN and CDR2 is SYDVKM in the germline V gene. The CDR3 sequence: CASSSRTGTIQPQHF. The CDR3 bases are TGTGCCAGCAGTTCCCGGACAGGGACAATCCAGCCCCAGCATTTT.

For the CDR3, the DNA is TGTGCCATCATTGACGGTCCCCACGGTACGCAGTATTTT. This gives the protein CAIIDGPHGTQYF. The V and J genes are TRBV10-3 and TRBJ2-3; D gene unclear. Trimming left V 7 bases short and J 8 bases short, with 16 bases between. The CDR3 is made up of 13 amino acids. Germline V CDR1 and CDR2: ENHRY, SYGVKD.

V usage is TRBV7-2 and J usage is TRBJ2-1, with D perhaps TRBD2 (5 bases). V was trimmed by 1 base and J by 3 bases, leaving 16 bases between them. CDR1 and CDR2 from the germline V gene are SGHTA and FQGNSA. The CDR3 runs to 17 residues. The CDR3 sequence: CASSLEDGVGIYNEQFF. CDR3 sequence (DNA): TGTGCCAGCAGCTTAGAGGACGGGGTGGGGATCTACAATGAGCAGTTCTTC.

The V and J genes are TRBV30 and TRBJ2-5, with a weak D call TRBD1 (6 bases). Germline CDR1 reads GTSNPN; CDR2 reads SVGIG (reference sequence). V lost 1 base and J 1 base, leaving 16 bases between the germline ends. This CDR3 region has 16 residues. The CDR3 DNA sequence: TGTGCCTGGAGTGCAGGGGTTGGCAGGGGCCAAGAGACCCAGTACTTC. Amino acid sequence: CAWSAGVGRGQETQYF. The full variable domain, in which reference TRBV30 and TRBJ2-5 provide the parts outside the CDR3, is SQTIHQWPATLVQPVGSPLSLECTVEGTSNPNLYWYRQAAGRGLQLLFYSVGIGQISSEVPQNLSASRPQDRQFILSSKKLLLSDSGFYLCAWSAGVGRGQETQYFGPGTRLLVL.

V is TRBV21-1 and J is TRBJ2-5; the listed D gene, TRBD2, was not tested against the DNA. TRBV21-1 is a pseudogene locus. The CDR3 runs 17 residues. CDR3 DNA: TGTGCCAGCAGCAAAGTAGGGAGGGACCGGGGGCAAGAGACCCAGTACTTC. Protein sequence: CASSKVGRDRGQETQYF.

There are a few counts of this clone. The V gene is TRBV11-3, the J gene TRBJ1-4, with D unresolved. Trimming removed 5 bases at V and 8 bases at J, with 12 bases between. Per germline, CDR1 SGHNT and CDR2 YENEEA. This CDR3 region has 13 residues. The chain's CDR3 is CASSLPREEKLFF. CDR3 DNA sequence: TGTGCCAGCAGCCTCCCGCGGGAGGAAAAACTGTTTTTT.

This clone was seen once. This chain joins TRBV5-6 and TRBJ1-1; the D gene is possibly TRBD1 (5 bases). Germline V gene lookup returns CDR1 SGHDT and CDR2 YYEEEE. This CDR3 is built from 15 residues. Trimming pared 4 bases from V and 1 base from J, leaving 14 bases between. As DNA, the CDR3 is TGTGCCAGCAGCCCCCGCAAGGGGCGGAACACTGAAGCTTTCTTT. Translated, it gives CASSPRKGRNTEAFF.